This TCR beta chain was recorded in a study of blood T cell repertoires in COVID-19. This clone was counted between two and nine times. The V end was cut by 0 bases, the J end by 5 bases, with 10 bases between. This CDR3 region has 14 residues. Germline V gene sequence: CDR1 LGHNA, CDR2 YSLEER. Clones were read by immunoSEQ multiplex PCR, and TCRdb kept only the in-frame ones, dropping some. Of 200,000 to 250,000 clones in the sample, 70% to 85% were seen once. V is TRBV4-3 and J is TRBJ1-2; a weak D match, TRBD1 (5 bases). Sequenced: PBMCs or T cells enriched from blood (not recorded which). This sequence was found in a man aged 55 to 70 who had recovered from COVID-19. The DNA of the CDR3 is TGCGCCAGCAGCCAAGACAGGGCGGGGTATGGCTACACCTTC. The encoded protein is CASSQDRAGYGYTF.